This T cell receptor (beta chain) comes out of a study of T cell repertoires in cytomegalovirus infection. Whole-study context: CMV infection and matching HLA type were both indicated by public TCR beta signatures. Findings and caveats of the study: What dominated the ex vivo response were HLA-C-restricted CMV-specific TCR beta clonotypes.

Trimming stripped 6 bases from V and 5 bases from J, with 11 bases between. Looked up from germline, CDR1 is ENHRY and CDR2 is SYGVKD. CDR3 size: 13 residues. TCRdb ran MiXCR on the reads and lists one entry per CDR3 protein. The data contain 450,000 to 600,000 distinct CDR3 sequences, about 42% of them singletons. This clonotype came up a few times. Its matching antigen is unknown. This specimen consisted of cultured PBMCs, obtained from culture after CMV antigen stimulation. This clonotype originated in a human donor in good health (CMV status not recorded). Some clones in this sample may be carry-over from other donors' samples. The rearrangement links TRBV10-3 to TRBJ1-5; possible D gene TRBD1, 6 bases. The CDR3 coding sequence is TGTGCCATCAGACCACAGGGCGATCAGCCCCAGCATTTT. It codes for CAIRPQGDQPQHF.